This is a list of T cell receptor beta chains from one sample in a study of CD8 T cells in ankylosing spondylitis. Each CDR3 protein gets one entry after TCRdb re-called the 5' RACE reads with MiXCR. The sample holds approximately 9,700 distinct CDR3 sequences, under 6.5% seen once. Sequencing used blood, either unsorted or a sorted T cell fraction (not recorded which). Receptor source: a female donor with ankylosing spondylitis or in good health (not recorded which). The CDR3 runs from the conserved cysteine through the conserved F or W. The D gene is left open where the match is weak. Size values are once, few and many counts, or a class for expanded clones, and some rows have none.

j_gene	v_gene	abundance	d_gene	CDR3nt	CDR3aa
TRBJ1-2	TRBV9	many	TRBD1	TGTGCCAGCAGCGGAACAGGGGGCACCTATGGCTACACCTTC	CASSGTGGTYGYTF
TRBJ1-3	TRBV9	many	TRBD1	TGTGCCAGCAGCCCCCGCCTAGGACAGGGCGGAGGTGGAAACACCATATATTTT	CASSPRLGQGGGGNTIYF
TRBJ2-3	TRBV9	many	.	TGTGCCAGCAGCGAAGGAGATACGCAGTATTTT	CASSEGDTQYF
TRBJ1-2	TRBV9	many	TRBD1	TGTGCCAGCAGCGCCGGGACAGGGGGCTATGGCTACACCTTC	CASSAGTGGYGYTF
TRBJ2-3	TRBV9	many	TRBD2	TGTGCCAGCAGCGTCGGTAGCGGGACAGATACGCAGTATTTT	CASSVGSGTDTQYF
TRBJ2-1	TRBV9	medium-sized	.	TGTGCCAGCAGCGTAGACCATTACAATGAGCAGTTCTTC	CASSVDHYNEQFF
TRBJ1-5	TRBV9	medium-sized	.	TGTGCCAGCGGCGGGTGGGATCAGCCCCAGCATTTT	CASGGWDQPQHF
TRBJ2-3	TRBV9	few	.	TGTGCCAGCAGCGAGGACTTAAGCACAGATACGCAGTATTTT	CASSEDLSTDTQYF
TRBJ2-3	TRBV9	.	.	TGTGCCAGCAGCCCGGTTGTAACTGATACGCAGTATTTT	CASSPVVTDTQYF
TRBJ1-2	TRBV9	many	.	TGTGCCAGCAGGGCCGGCTATGGCTACACCTTC	CASRAGYGYTF
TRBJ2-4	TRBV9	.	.	TGTGCCAGCAGCCCTTGGACGGGGGACATTCAGTACTTC	CASSPWTGDIQYF
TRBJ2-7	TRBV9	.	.	TGTGCCAGCAATAGCGGGACAGGGACCTACGAGCAGTACTTC	CASNSGTGTYEQYF
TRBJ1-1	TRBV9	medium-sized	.	TGTGCCAGCAGCCAAGACGGGAATGAAGCTTTCTTT	CASSQDGNEAFF
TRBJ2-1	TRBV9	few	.	TGTGCCAGCAGCCCCGGGACTCGGAATGAGCAGTTCTTC	CASSPGTRNEQFF
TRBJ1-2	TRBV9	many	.	TGTGCCAGCAGCGTAGATCAGGGCAGGCTCGACTATGGCTACACCTTC	CASSVDQGRLDYGYTF
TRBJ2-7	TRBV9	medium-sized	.	TGTGCCAGCAGCGTAGGTTCAGTGCGCGAGCAGTACTTC	CASSVGSVREQYF
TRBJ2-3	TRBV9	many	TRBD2	TGTGCCACTTCTAGCGGGGGGGCCCCAGATACGCAGTATTTT	CATSSGGAPDTQYF
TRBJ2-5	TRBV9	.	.	TGTGCCAGCAGCGCGGGGGGCTTCGATCAGGAGACCCAGTACTTC	CASSAGGFDQETQYF
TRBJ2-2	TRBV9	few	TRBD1	TGTGCCAGCAGCGCACCGGGACAGGGGGCCGGGGAGCTGTTTTTT	CASSAPGQGAGELFF
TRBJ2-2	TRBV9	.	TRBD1	TGTGCCAGCAGCGTAGGGCCAGGGGGCTCCACCGGGGAGCTGTTTTTT	CASSVGPGGSTGELFF
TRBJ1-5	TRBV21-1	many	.	TGTGCCAGCAGCAAATCCCCCGGACAGCCCCCTTATAGCAATCAGCCCCAGCATTTT	CASSKSPGQPPYSNQPQHF
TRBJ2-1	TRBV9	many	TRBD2	TGTGCCAGCAGCGAATCCCGGACTAGCGGGGGAGACCACAATGAGCAGTTCTTC	CASSESRTSGGDHNEQFF
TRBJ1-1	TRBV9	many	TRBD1	TGTGCCAGCAGCGTAAAGGGGGCAGGTACTGAAGCTTTCTTT	CASSVKGAGTEAFF
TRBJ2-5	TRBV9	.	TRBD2	TGTGCCAGCAGCTATGGACTAGCGGGGGGAGAGACCCAGTACTTC	CASSYGLAGGETQYF
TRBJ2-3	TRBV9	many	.	TGTGCCAGCAGCGAGGTTGGTGGGACAGATACGCAGTATTTT	CASSEVGGTDTQYF
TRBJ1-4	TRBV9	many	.	TGTGCCAGCAGCGTAGAGGTTTTTGGAAAACTGTTTTTT	CASSVEVFGKLFF